This entry concerns a single T cell receptor beta chain. Methods used by the authors: Quantification of nucleated cells was approximated via reference gene primer amplification. This table comes from immunoSEQ multiplex PCR, and its TCRdb copy is limited to in-frame clones, with some not included. Clone size and the V and J calls come from that table; the DNA yielded D and trimming. Of 200,000 to 250,000 clones listed, around nine tenths were seen once; the top ten hold 1.5% to 2%. The data stem from a study of blood T cell repertoires in COVID-19. The CDR3 extends over 14 amino acids. CDR1 is SGDLS, CDR2 YYNGEE, per germline. J gave up 4 bases and V 3 bases, and 5 bases lay outside the gene matches.

The sequence came from a woman aged 50 to 60 who had recovered from COVID-19. The sequenced sample was PBMCs or T cells enriched from blood (not recorded which). The V and J genes are TRBV9 and TRBJ1-2, with 8 bases identical to TRBD1. The CDR3 reads CASSASGGPYGYTF. The CDR3 DNA reads as TGTGCCAGCAGCGCCTCAGGGGGCCCCTATGGCTACACCTTC. The whole variable domain, remainder taken from reference TRBV9 and TRBJ1-2, is DSGVTQTPKHLITATGQRVTLRCSPRSGDLSVYWYQQSLDQGLQFLIQYYNGEERAKGNILERFSAQQFPDLHSELNLSSLELGDSALYFCASSASGGPYGYTFGSGTRLTVV.